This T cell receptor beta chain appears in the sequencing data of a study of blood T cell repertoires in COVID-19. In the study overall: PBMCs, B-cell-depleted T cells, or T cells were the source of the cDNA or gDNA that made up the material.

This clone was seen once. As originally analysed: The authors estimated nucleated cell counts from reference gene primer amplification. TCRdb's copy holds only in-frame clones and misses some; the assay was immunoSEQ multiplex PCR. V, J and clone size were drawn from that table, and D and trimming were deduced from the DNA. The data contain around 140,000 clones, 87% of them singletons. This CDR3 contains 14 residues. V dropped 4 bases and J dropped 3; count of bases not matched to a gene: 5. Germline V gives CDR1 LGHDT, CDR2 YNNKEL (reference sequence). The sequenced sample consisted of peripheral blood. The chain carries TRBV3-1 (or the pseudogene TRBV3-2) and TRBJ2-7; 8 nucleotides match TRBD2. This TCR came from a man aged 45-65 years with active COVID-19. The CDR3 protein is CASSPYGTSYEQYF. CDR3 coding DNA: TGTGCCAGCAGCCCGTACGGGACTAGCTACGAGCAGTACTTC.